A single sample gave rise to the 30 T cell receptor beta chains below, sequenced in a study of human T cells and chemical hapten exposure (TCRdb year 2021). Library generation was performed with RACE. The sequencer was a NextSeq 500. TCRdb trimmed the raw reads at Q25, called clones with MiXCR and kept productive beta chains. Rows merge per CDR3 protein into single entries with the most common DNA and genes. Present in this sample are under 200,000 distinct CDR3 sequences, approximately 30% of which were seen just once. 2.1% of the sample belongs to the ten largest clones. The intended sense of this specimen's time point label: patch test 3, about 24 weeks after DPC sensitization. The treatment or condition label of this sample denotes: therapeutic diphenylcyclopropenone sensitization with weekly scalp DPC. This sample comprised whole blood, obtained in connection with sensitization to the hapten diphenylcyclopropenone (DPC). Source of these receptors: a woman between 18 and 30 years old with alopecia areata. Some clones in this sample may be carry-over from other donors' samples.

CDR3 loop: CASSLAPENEQFF. Here the CDR3 DNA reads TGTGCCAGCAGCTTAGCCCCGGAGAATGAGCAGTTCTTC. V usage is TRBV7-2 and J usage is TRBJ2-1, with D hard to call. Germline V gene lookup returns CDR1 SGHTA and CDR2 FQGNSA. This CDR3 comprises 13 residues. The germline V and J ends were trimmed by 0 bases and 7 bases, with 7 bases remaining between them.

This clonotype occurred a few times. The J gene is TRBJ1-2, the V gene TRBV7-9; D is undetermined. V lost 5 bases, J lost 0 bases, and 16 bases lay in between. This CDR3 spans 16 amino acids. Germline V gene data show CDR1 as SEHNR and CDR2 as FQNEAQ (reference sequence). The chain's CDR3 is CASSERTRNPNYGYTF. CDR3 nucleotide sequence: TGTGCCAGCAGCGAGAGGACGCGAAACCCTAACTATGGCTACACCTTC.

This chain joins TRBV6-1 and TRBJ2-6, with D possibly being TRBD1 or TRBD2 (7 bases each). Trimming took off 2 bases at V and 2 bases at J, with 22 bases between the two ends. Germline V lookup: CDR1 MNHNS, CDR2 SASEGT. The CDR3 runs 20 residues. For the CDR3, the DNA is TGTGCCAGCAGTGAATTTCCGGGGGGACAGATCACGACTGGGGCCAACGTCCTGACTTTC. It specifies CASSEFPGGQITTGANVLTF.

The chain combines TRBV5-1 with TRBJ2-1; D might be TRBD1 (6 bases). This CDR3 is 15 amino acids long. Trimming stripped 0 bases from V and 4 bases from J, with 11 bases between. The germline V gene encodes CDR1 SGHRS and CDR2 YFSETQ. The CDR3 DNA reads TGCGCCAGCAGCTTGGACCAGGGGCTATACAATGAGCAGTTCTTC. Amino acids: CASSLDQGLYNEQFF.

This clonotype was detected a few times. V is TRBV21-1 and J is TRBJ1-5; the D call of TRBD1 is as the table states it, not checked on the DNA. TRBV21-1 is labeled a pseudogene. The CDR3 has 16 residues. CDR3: CASSKGRTGGFQPQHF. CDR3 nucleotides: TGTGCCAGCAGCAAGGGAAGGACAGGGGGCTTTCAGCCCCAGCATTTT.

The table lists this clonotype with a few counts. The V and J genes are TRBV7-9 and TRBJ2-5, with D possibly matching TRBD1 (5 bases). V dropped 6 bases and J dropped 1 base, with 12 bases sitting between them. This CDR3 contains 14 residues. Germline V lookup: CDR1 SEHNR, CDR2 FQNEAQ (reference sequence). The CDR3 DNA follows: TGTGCCAGCAGTCGTCTACAGGTCCAAGAGACCCAGTACTTC. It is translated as CASSRLQVQETQYF.

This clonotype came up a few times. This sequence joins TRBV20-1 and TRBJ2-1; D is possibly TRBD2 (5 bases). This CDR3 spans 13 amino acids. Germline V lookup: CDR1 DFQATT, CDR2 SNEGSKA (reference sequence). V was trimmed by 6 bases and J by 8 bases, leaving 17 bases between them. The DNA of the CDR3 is TGCAGTGCACAGAGAGCGGCTAGCTATGAGCAGTTCTTC. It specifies CSAQRAASYEQFF.

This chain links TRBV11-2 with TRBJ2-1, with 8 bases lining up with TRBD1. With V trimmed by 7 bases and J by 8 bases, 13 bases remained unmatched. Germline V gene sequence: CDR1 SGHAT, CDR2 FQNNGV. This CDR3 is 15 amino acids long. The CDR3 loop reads CASTNIRDRFYEQFF. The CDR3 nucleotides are TGTGCCAGCACTAATATACGGGACAGGTTTTATGAGCAGTTCTTC.

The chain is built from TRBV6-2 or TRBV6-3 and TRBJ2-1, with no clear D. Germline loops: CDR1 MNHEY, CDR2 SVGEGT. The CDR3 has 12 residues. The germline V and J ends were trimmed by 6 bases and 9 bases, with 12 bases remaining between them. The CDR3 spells CASSAGNPEQFF. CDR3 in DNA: TGTGCCAGCAGCGCTGGGAACCCTGAGCAGTTCTTC.

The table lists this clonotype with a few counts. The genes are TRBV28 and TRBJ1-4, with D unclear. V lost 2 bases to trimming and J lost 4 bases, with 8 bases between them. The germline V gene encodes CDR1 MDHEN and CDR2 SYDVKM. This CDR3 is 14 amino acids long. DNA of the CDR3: TGTGCCAGCAGTTTAAACAGATTTAATGAAAAACTGTTTTTT. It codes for CASSLNRFNEKLFF.

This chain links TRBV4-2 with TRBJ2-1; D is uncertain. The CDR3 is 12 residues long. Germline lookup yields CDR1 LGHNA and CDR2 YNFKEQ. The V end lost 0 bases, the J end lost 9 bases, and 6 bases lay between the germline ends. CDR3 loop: CASSQDWSEQFF. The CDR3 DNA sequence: TGTGCCAGCAGCCAAGATTGGAGTGAGCAGTTCTTC.

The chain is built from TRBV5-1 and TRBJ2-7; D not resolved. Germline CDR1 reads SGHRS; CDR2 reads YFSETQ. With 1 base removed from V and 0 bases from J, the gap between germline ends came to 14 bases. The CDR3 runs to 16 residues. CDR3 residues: CASSLRPTPTSYEQYF. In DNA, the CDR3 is TGCGCCAGCAGCTTGAGGCCGACTCCAACCTCCTACGAGCAGTACTTC. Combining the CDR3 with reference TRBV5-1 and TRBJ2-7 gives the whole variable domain KAGVTQTPRYLIKTRGQQVTLSCSPISGHRSVSWYQQTPGQGLQFLFEYFSETQRNKGNFPGRFSGRQFSNSRSEMNVSTLELGDSALYLCASSLRPTPTSYEQYFGPGTRLTVT.

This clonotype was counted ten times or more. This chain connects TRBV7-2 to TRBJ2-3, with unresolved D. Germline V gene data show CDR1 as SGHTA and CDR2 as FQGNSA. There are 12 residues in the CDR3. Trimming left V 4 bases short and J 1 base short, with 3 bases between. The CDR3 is CASSSGTDTQYF. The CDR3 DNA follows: TGTGCCAGCAGCTCCGGCACAGATACGCAGTATTTT.

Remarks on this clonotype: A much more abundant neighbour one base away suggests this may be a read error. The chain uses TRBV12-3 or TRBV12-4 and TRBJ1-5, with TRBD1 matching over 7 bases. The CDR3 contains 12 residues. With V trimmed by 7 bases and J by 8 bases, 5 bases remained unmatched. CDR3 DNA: TGTGCCAGCAATTTCGGGACAGAGCCCCAGCATTTT. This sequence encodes CASNFGTEPQHF.

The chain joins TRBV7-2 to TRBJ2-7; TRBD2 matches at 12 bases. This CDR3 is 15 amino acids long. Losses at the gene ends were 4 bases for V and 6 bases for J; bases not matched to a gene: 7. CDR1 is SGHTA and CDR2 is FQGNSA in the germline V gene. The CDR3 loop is CASSWELAGGLEQYF. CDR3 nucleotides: TGTGCCAGCAGCTGGGAGCTAGCGGGAGGGCTCGAGCAGTACTTC.

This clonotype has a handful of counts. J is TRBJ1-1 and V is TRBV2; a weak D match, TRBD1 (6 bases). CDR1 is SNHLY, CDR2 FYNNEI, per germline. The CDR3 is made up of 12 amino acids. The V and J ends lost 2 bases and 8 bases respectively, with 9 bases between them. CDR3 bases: TGTGCCAGCAGTGAATACGGGACAGAAGCTTTCTTT. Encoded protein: CASSEYGTEAFF.

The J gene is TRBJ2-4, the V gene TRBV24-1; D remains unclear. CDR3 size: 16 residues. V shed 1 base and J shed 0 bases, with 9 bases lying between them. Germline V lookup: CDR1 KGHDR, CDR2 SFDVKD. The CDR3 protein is CATSDFVREAKNIQYF. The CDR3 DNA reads TGTGCCACCAGTGATTTTGTAAGGGAAGCCAAAAACATTCAGTACTTC.

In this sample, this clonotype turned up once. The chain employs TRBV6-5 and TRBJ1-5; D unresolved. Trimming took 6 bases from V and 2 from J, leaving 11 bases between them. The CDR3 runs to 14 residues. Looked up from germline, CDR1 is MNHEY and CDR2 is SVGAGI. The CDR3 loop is CASSLSRGNQPQHF. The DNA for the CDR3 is TGTGCCAGCAGCTTGTCCAGAGGCAATCAGCCCCAGCATTTT.

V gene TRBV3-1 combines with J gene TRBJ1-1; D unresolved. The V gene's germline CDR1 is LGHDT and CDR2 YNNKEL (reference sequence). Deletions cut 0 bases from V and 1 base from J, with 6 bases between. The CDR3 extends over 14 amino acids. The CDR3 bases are TGTGCCAGCAGCCAAGAGATACGGAACACTGAAGCTTTCTTT. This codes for CASSQEIRNTEAFF.

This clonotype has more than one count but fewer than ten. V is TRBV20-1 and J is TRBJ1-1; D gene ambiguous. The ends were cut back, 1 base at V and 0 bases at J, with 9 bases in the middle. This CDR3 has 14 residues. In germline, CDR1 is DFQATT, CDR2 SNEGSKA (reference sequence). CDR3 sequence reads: CSARGVEVNTEAFF. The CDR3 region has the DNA TGCAGTGCTAGAGGGGTGGAAGTGAACACTGAAGCTTTCTTT.

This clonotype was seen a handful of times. This CDR3 reads CASSSAGGISGTEAFF. Written as DNA, the CDR3 is TGTGCCAGCAGCTCCGCGGGAGGGATTAGCGGCACTGAAGCTTTCTTT. The chain recombines TRBV7-9 with TRBJ1-1; D is ambiguous. V was clipped by 4 bases and J by 4 bases, with 19 bases between them. Germline CDR1 and CDR2: SEHNR and FQNEAQ (reference sequence). The length of the CDR3 is 16 residues.

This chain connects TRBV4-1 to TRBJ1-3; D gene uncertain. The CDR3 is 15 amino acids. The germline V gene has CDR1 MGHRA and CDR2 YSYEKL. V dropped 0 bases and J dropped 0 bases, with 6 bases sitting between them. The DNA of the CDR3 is TGCGCCAGCAGCCAAGATTGGGCCTCTGGAAACACCATATATTTT. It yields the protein CASSQDWASGNTIYF.

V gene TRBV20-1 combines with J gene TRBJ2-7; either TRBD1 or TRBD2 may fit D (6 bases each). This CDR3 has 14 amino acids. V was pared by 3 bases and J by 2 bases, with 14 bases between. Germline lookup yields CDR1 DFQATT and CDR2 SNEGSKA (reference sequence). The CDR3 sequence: CSASQGTGPYEQYF. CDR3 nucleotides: TGCAGTGCTAGTCAGGGGACTGGACCCTACGAGCAGTACTTC.

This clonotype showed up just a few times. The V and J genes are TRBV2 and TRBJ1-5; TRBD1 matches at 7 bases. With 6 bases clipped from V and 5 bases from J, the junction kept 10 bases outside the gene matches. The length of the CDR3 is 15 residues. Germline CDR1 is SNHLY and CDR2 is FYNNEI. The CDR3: CASRDRTGLHQPQHF. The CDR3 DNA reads TGTGCCAGCAGAGACAGGACAGGACTCCATCAGCCCCAGCATTTT.

The CDR3: CASSRTLSSYEQYF. The CDR3, as DNA: TGTGCCAGCAGCCGGACCCTTAGCTCCTACGAGCAGTACTTC. The genes are TRBV7-7 and TRBJ2-7; D unclear. CDR1 and CDR2 from the germline V gene are SSHAT and FNYEAQ (reference sequence). Trimming removed 5 bases at V and 0 bases at J, with 11 bases between. This CDR3 contains 14 residues.

As DNA, the CDR3 is TGTGCCAGCAGGGGACTAGCGGGGGGGAGCACAGATACGCAGTATTTT. It is translated as CASRGLAGGSTDTQYF. The genes are TRBV7-9 and TRBJ2-3; 16 bases are shared with TRBD2. Trimming at V came to 6 bases and at J to 0 bases, leaving 0 bases not matched to a gene. The germline gives CDR1 SEHNR, CDR2 FQNEAQ (reference sequence). CDR3 length: 16 residues.

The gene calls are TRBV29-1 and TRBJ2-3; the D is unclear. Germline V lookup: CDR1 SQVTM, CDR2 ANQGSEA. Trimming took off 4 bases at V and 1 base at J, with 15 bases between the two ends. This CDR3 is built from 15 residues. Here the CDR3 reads CSVVNWAARTDTQYF. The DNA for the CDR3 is TGCAGCGTTGTTAACTGGGCGGCTCGCACAGATACGCAGTATTTT.

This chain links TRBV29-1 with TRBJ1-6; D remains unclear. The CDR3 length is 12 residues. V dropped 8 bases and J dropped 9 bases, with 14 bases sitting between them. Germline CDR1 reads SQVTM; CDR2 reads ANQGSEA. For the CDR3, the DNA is TGCAGCCCTCCGCGGCCGACTTCACCCCTCCACTTT. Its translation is CSPPRPTSPLHF.

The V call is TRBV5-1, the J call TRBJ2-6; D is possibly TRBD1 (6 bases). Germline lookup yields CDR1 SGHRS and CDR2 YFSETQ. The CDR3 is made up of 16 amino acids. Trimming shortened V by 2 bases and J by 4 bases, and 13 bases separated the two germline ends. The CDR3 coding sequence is TGCGCCAGCAGCTTTGACAGGCCCCCGGGGGCCAACGTCCTGACTTTC. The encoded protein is CASSFDRPPGANVLTF.

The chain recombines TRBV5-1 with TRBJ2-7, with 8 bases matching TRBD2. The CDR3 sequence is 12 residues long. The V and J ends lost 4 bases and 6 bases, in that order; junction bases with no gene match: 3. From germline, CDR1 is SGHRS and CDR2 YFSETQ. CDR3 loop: CASSRAGAEQYF. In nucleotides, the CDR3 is TGCGCCAGCAGCCGAGCGGGAGCCGAGCAGTACTTC.